This TCR beta chain was identified during a study of technical replicates of blood from four donors. Germline-derived CDR1 and CDR2 are KGHSH and LQKENI. This CDR3 has 15 residues. Trimming left V 3 bases short and J 3 bases short, with 12 bases between. TCRdb's table, derived via immunoSEQ multiplex PCR, lists solely in-frame clones and lacks some. The sample consists of approximately 75,000 clones, roughly 77% of them appearing once. The J gene is TRBJ1-5, the V gene TRBV18; no clear D. The sample consisted of PBMCs. The receptor was derived from a human donor in good health. Some clones in this sample may be carry-over from other donors' samples. The CDR3 region is CASSPGGSANQPQHF. The CDR3 DNA reads as TGTGCCAGCTCACCGGGAGGGAGCGCCAATCAGCCCCAGCATTTT.